The clone carrying this TCR beta chain has a count of ten or more. The read is 3 residues too short to cover the CDR3 end, so that end is filled in from the germline J gene. The V gene end was trimmed by 10 bases and the J gene end by 4 bases; junction bases not matched to a gene: 11. The CDR3 loop spans 15 amino acids. Per germline, CDR1 SGHTA and CDR2 FQGNSA. The sample originates from a study of T cell clonality in common variable immunodeficiency. Sequencing used immunoSEQ multiplex PCR; TCRdb keeps in-frame clones, though not all of them. The repertoire shows 40,000 to 50,000 clones, none seen only once; the top ten take 8% to 13%.

This chain uses TRBV7-2 with TRBJ2-2; 8 positions agree with TRBD2. The sample was peripheral blood mononuclear cells. This sequence was found in a person aged 18 to 75 in good health. The CDR3 bases that were read are TGTGCCACCCCAGTAGCGGGAAGTACCACCGGGGAG. Amino acids: CATPVAGSTTGE. The full CDR3 is CATPVAGSTTGELFF.